This T cell receptor beta chain originates from a study of cytomegalovirus exposure and HLA in healthy donors (dated by TCRdb to the late 2010s). Regarding the study in general: An earlier analysis of 587 of the donors reported under 300 Gb of sequence data and some 110 million unique TCR beta sequences obtained from some 200 million T cells. Class I and class II HLA loci were covered by the typing at four-digit resolution. A separate validation cohort of about 110 different subjects was used in addition to the roughly 700-subject first cohort. The study combined high-throughput TCR immunosequencing, statistical association of individual TCRs with disease status, and machine learning to predict cytomegalovirus infection status. Every repertoire in the discovery cohort had been generated on one and the same sequencing platform. Among 398 genotyped donors of the cohort, an average of around 240,000 unique TCR beta nucleotide sequences were sequenced per donor, approximately 20% of them non-productive. The study aimed to test whether cataloging public T cell receptors could reveal signatures of past pathogen exposure. Genome-wide SNP genotypes for about 65% of the 666 donors were used in a later genetic analysis, which treated that subset as a discovery cohort. Typing coverage differed by locus: A, B, C, DRB1 and DQB1 were typed in roughly 620-630 donors, DQA1 in about 550, DPA1 in some 600, and DPB1 in 450 to 490. Roughly 300 gigabases of sequencing data and tens of millions of unique TCR sequences were included in an early release covering roughly 600 HLA-typed donors. Donor age, sex, ethnicity and CMV serostatus were collected together with the repertoire data. The study used immunosequencing to profile the T cell repertoires of under 700 subjects and linked those repertoires to cytomegalovirus serostatus. Of the 350 to 450 genotyped donors, roughly 85% fell in the genetic ancestry cluster associated with self-reported Caucasian donors. Because of strong linkage in the cohort, roughly five DR-DQ haplotypes were treated as single units for association and clustering. Rather than drawing on any new phenotypic data, the later analysis identified candidate immune exposures from TCR beta sequences and the way those sequences occurred across donors. A later analysis re-examined previously published TCR beta repertoires from hundreds of donors and added high-resolution HLA genotyping to investigate patterns of TCR occurrence. To decide whether each TCR beta V gene segment behaved as functional or pseudogenic, an earlier analysis of fewer than 750 of the donors relied on high-throughput TCR beta sequencing.

From its cysteine to its phenylalanine, the CDR3 spans 15 amino acids. The sequence is cut down to CDR3 DNA, 45 bases in frame from base 1. According to the germline V gene, CDR1 reads MNHEY and CDR2 reads SVGAGI. V drops 6 bases and J drops 1 base, leaving 15 bases in between. Broad study findings and their caveats: At a false discovery rate of 0.05, a later analysis linked 16,951 TCR beta sequences to specific HLA alleles. A further reported finding was that TCR beta sequences accurately predicted the HLA-A and HLA-B alleles for most subjects in the first cohort. In vitro tests confirmed that three of the cytomegalovirus-associated TCR beta chains recognize cytomegalovirus antigens. For the cohort, immune exposure information was limited to CMV serostatus. In a later analysis, most CMV-associated TCR beta chains were found to appear HLA-restricted, with HLA associations seemingly driven largely by CMV exposure. The sequencing pipeline was judged likely to have produced a cluster of highly shared sequence variants as a technical artifact. It was suggested by the authors that the approach could potentially be generalized to other disease states and immunological phenotypes. In a later analysis, several top co-occurrence clusters were reported to appear linked to parvovirus B19, influenza, CMV and Epstein-Barr virus. Most TCR sequences were seen in very few donors, while some public TCRs were found in many individuals. In an earlier analysis of under 600 of the donors, most TCR beta V segments were observed in productive rearrangements about 87% or about 30% of the time, broadly matching IMGT annotations. V-gene and J-gene trimming of TCR beta chains was associated with a missense DCLRE1C variant in a later genetic analysis, and the association was replicated in an independent cohort. Presence/absence analyses assumed roughly uniform sequencing depth across donors, an assumption that may not hold. In the study, approximately 160 TCR beta chains were listed as associated with cytomegalovirus. A later analysis found that HLA-associated TCR beta chains were more clonally expanded and had lower generation probabilities than equally common non-associated chains. A later analysis found that TCR association rates varied across HLA loci, with DRB1 alleles showing the most associated TCRs and HLA-C alleles the fewest. Because counts were too low, under 20 rarely observed V segments, including chromosome 9 orphons, were left out of the earlier analysis of about 620 of the donors. The classifier was reported to diagnose cytomegalovirus status with high specificity and sensitivity in both the original cohort and the validation cohort. Compared with the 666-donor mean, donors in an Asian-associated ancestry cluster had fewer N-insertions in productive TCRs, according to a later genetic analysis. The cohort was sequenced for TCR beta chains only, and without alpha or paired-chain data the features that could be detected were limited. Correlated functional status among segregating V segments might reflect linkage disequilibrium, but an unknown experimental factor could not be ruled out. Because some donors lacked HLA typing at each locus, the association tests relied only on the typed subset. When HLA alleles, especially DR and DQ, strongly co-occurred, TCR associations were difficult to assign to individual alleles. Because the 87-base-pair reads could not distinguish some IMGT-functional V segments, including TRBV6-2 and TRBV6-3, those segments were excluded.

For this clone: This clone's antigen is unknown.

The cohort comprised 710 or so healthy bone marrow donors. All cohort members were sampled while nominally healthy, although unrecorded immune exposures were likely present. The donor was CMV seronegative and belonged to the group of more than 300 seronegative cohort members. Every donor gave a peripheral blood sample, and the peripheral blood mononuclear cells from that sample were used for TCR beta sequencing. Genomic DNA extraction from the blood cell samples was performed with the Qiagen DNeasy Blood Extraction Kit. Library prep was done by the immunoSEQ multiplex PCR assay. The multiplex PCR relied on a mix of 60 forward primers for TCR Vbeta segments and 13 reverse primers for TCR Jbeta segments. Amplification of the CDR3 region of rearranged TCR beta genes was performed with a multiplex PCR assay on genomic DNA. The Illumina HiSeq System was used to sequence the amplified TCR beta libraries as 87-base-pair reads. Regarding the original processing steps: A later analysis counted some 80 million unique TCR beta chains across the 666 repertoires, and approximately 11 million of these chains were shared by at least two donors. A nearest-neighbor algorithm error-corrected the raw reads and collapsed the reads into unique sequences, merging closely related sequences to remove PCR and sequencing errors. CDR3 sequences were aligned to IMGT reference sequences to assign V, D and J gene segments. Each retained sequence needed at least a six-nucleotide match to both a V gene segment and a J gene segment. Rearrangements were called productive when the CDR3 lacked stop codons and stayed in frame with V and J; all others were non-productive. CDR3 was defined according to IMGT convention as the region running from the second conserved V-encoded cysteine to the conserved J-encoded phenylalanine. The earlier analysis of 500 to 750 of the donors excluded any sequence lacking an unambiguous match to a single V gene segment. An earlier analysis of fewer than 750 of the donors called V segments functional above 56.7% productive rearrangements and segregating when the between-donor standard deviation exceeded 5%. A statistical classification framework was built for diagnosing cytomegalovirus status from the catalog of TCR beta chain sequences. In a later analysis, V and J genes were assigned by comparing TCR nucleotide sequences against IMGT/GENE-DB human TR gene sequences. In a later analysis, CDR3 sequences and most-parsimonious VDJ recombination scenarios were assigned using the TCRdist pipeline. In a later analysis, every TCR beta chain was defined by the combination of its CDR3 amino acid sequence and its V-gene family, and reads without a unique V-gene family were dropped. As a way to deal with suspected cross-contamination and a sequencing artifact, a later analysis dropped hundreds of nucleotide sequences that were highly shared and had low generation probability. A later analysis calculated a clonal expansion index for each public chain from normalized within-repertoire ranks of inferred template counts. In a later analysis, generation probabilities were computed using a VDJ recombination model fitted to out-of-frame rearrangements, and the results were checked against IGoR. In a later analysis, hypergeometric tests were used to score TCR-TCR, TCR-HLA and TCR-CMV co-occurrence, with a repertoire-size bias correction applied to TCR pairs. In a later analysis, false discovery rates were estimated by permuting HLA or CMV assignments 20 times. A later analysis grouped co-occurring TCRs with DBSCAN, adding TCRdist sequence similarity when clustering within HLA-allele-positive subsets. For co-occurrence clustering, repertoires with fewer than 30,000 or more than 120,000 public chains were excluded, along with a handful of repertoires with anomalous nucleotide sharing. This immuneACCESS table, as held by TCRdb, lists in-frame sequences with V and J called but not all clones. Of the missing ones, under half trace to an unresolved V gene in checked studies; the others have no known cause. The D gene and trimming were derived from the DNA, and the V and J assignments and clone size from that table. The table kept for this sample lists 100,000 to 150,000 clones. The top ten clonotypes cover approximately 1.5% of the sample.

The V and J genes are TRBV6-5 and TRBJ1-1, with a weak D call of TRBD1 (5 bases match). Specimen: PBMCs. The origin of this receptor is a woman between 40 and 50 years old in good health and CMV-seronegative. The DNA sequence is as follows: TGTGCCAGCAGGCGGACCATAAGGGGGAACACTGAAGCTTTCTTT. Its protein product is CASRRTIRGNTEAFF.